Sequencing of this T cell receptor (beta chain) was carried out in a study of blood T cell repertoires in COVID-19. Study at large: Samples came from the United States, Italy and Spain, spanning acute and convalescent COVID-19. T cells, B-cell-depleted T cells, or PBMCs supplied cDNA or gDNA.

The V and J ends lost 10 bases and 0 bases, in that order; junction bases with no gene match: 11. Germline CDR1 is SNHLY and CDR2 is FYNNEI. This CDR3 comprises 17 residues. Assay used: immunoSEQ multiplex PCR; TCRdb lists only in-frame clones, some missing. The data show over 120,000 clones, 75% to 90% seen once. Sequenced sample: peripheral blood. This sequence originates from a human donor in a cohort sampled during active COVID-19. The V call is TRBV2, the J call TRBJ2-6; TRBD2 aligns across 8 bases. CDR3 sequence (DNA): TGTGCCACCAGCGGGGGAGCCAGGGCCTCTGGGGCCAACGTCCTGACTTTC. It yields the protein CATSGGARASGANVLTF.